This T cell receptor (beta chain) derives from a study of T cell changes during pregnancy in multiple sclerosis. Libraries were prepared by immunoSEQ multiplex PCR; TCRdb keeps only in-frame clonotypes and omits some of them. The sample yields over 45,000 clones, 80% to 95% seen once. A single count supports this clone. The CDR3 is 15 amino acids. Trimming removed 0 bases from V and 3 bases from J, with 12 bases in between. From germline, CDR1 is SGDLS and CDR2 YYNGEE. The source is a female donor with multiple sclerosis, enrolled in a pregnancy study. This sample comprised peripheral blood, obtained in the third trimester of pregnancy. The chain links TRBV9 to TRBJ1-1, with D possibly TRBD1 on 5 matching bases. DNA for the CDR3: TGTGCCAGCAGCGTAGGGGGGGGATCCCACACTGAAGCTTTCTTT. Translation: CASSVGGGSHTEAFF.